These 16 T cell receptor beta chains came from one sample sequenced in a study of shared clonotypes between healthy human individuals. The protocol was immunoSEQ multiplex PCR, while the TCRdb copy is restricted to in-frame clones and leaves out a portion. The table lists millions of clones, 85% to 95% of them singletons. Input material: naive CD4+ T cells sorted from blood. Subset indicated: CD45RA+ positively selected. These TCRs come from a man aged 18 to 35 in good health.

This chain uses TRBV18 with TRBJ2-7; the D call may be TRBD1 or TRBD2 (5 bases each). CDR1 and CDR2 from the germline V gene are KGHSH and LQKENI. The CDR3 is 13 amino acids. Trimming took 0 bases from V and 4 from J, leaving 7 bases between them. CDR3 DNA: TGTGCCAGCTCACCACCGTGGGGGTACGAGCAGTACTTC. Protein product: CASSPPWGYEQYF.

The chain is built from TRBV5-1 and TRBJ2-1; unclear D gene. Germline V gives CDR1 SGHRS, CDR2 YFSETQ. This CDR3 contains 15 residues. The V end lost 4 bases, the J end lost 1 base, and 12 bases lay between the germline ends. The CDR3 is CASSVVRDSYNEQFF. The DNA for the CDR3 is TGCGCCAGCAGCGTTGTACGAGATTCCTACAATGAGCAGTTCTTC.

The chain couples TRBV28 to TRBJ2-3, with D possibly being TRBD2 (5 bases). Trimming left V 6 bases short and J 7 bases short, with 11 bases between. The germline CDR1 and CDR2 sequences are MDHEN and SYDVKM. The CDR3 spans 12 residues. The CDR3, as DNA: TGTGCCAGCAGCCACGGGGAACATACGCAGTATTTT. Encoded protein: CASSHGEHTQYF. The full variable domain, rest sourced from reference TRBV28 and TRBJ2-3, is DVKVTQSSRYLVKRTGEKVFLECVQDMDHENMFWYRQDPGLGLRLIYFSYDVKMKEKGDIPEGYSVSREKKERFSLILESASTNQTSMYLCASSHGEHTQYFGPGTRLTVL.

The rearrangement links TRBV6-5 to TRBJ2-5, with a weak D call TRBD2 (6 bases). CDR3 length equals 13 residues. CDR1 is MNHEY, CDR2 SVGAGI, per germline. Trimming stripped 5 bases from V and 5 bases from J, with 12 bases between. CDR3 region: CASSRDFRETQYF. The CDR3 region has the DNA TGTGCCAGCAGTCGGGACTTTCGCGAGACCCAGTACTTC.

This sequence joins TRBV7-6 and TRBJ1-2; 7 positions match TRBD1. The V segment lost 5 bases and the J segment 8 bases; nucleotides outside the gene matches: 8. The length of the CDR3 is 13 residues. Germline values: CDR1 SGHVS, CDR2 FNYEAQ. The CDR3 coding sequence is TGTGCCAGCAGCCCGAATACAGGGGAGGGCTACACCTTC. As protein: CASSPNTGEGYTF. Full variable domain (rest looked up from reference TRBV7-6 and TRBJ1-2): GAGVSQSPRYKVTKRGQDVALRCDPISGHVSLYWYRQALGQGPEFLTYFNYEAQQDKSGLPNDRFSAERPEGSISTLTIQRTEQRDSAMYRCASSPNTGEGYTFGSGTRLTVV.

This chain connects TRBV2 to TRBJ2-3, with D possibly being TRBD1 (6 bases). This CDR3 region has 15 residues. Germline CDR1 reads SNHLY; CDR2 reads FYNNEI. Deletions cut 4 bases from V and 2 bases from J, with 13 bases between. CDR3 in amino acids: CASSVGQLVTDTQYF. The DNA for the CDR3 is TGTGCCAGCAGTGTGGGACAACTAGTCACAGATACGCAGTATTTT.

The V call is TRBV5-1, the J call TRBJ1-5; D gene uncertain. The CDR3 is made up of 15 amino acids. V lost 0 bases, J lost 5 bases, and 12 bases lay in between. Germline V gene lookup returns CDR1 SGHRS and CDR2 YFSETQ. This CDR3 is CASSLEGRSDQPQHF. The CDR3 DNA reads as TGCGCCAGCAGCTTGGAGGGCCGGTCGGATCAGCCCCAGCATTTT.

The genes are TRBV14 and TRBJ2-5, with a weak D call TRBD1 (6 bases). With the DNA end fitting TRBJ2-7 better, the J assignment may be wrong. The CDR3 has 18 amino acids. Germline lookup yields CDR1 SGHDN and CDR2 FVKESK. CDR3: CASSQYGQITRPLYEQYF. CDR3 coding DNA: TGTGCCAGCAGCCAATATGGACAGATCACCCGGCCGCTATACGAGCAGTACTTC.

This chain connects TRBV27 to TRBJ1-2, with TRBD1 matching over 9 bases. CDR1 MNHEY and CDR2 SMNVEV come from the germline V gene (reference sequence). The V gene end was trimmed by 4 bases and the J gene end by 8 bases; junction bases not matched to a gene: 5. The CDR3 sequence is 13 residues long. CDR3 sequence: CASSYQQGAGYTF. CDR3 nucleotides: TGTGCCAGCAGTTACCAACAGGGGGCGGGCTACACCTTC.

This clone was detected only once. The genes are TRBV28 and TRBJ1-1; D might be TRBD1 (5 bases). Per the germline V gene, CDR1 is MDHEN and CDR2 is SYDVKM. V gave up 6 bases and J gave up 4 bases, with 24 bases separating them. The CDR3 sequence is 17 residues long. CDR3 nucleotides: TGTGCCAGCAGCCCGATTGGAAAGGGGCCGCGTCTCACTGAAGCTTTCTTT. This translates into CASSPIGKGPRLTEAFF.

V gene TRBV11-3 combines with J gene TRBJ2-3; 9 positions match TRBD2. CDR3 length equals 15 residues. V shed 4 bases and J 2 bases; nucleotides not matched to a gene: 4. Per the germline V gene, CDR1 is SGHNT and CDR2 is YENEEA. The CDR3 reads CASSSASGDTDTQYF. Here the CDR3 DNA reads TGTGCCAGCAGCTCCGCTAGCGGGGACACAGATACGCAGTATTTT.

In this sample, this clone turned up once. This chain connects TRBV11-3 to TRBJ2-3; D is uncertain. This CDR3 region has 12 residues. V was shortened by 5 bases and J by 6 bases, with 9 bases between the two germline ends. Germline loops: CDR1 SGHNT, CDR2 YENEEA. The CDR3 sequence is CASSPGSDTQYF. CDR3 nucleotides: TGTGCCAGCAGCCCCGGGTCCGATACGCAGTATTTT.

This chain uses TRBV15 with TRBJ2-5; 9 nucleotides match TRBD2. CDR3 size: 15 residues. V was clipped by 1 base and J by 1 base; unmatched bases: 1. Germline CDR1 is LNHNV and CDR2 is YYDKDF (reference sequence). The CDR3 coding sequence is TGTGCCACCAGCAGAGCTAGCGGGGTCCAAGAGACCCAGTACTTC. Translation: CATSRASGVQETQYF. Combining the CDR3 with reference TRBV15 and TRBJ2-5 gives the whole variable domain DAMVIQNPRYQVTQFGKPVTLSCSQTLNHNVMYWYQQKSSQAPKLLFHYYDKDFNNEADTPDNFQSRRPNTSFCFLDIRSPGLGDTAMYLCATSRASGVQETQYFGPGTRLLVL.

Turning to this clone: Mismatch with germline at one junction end may stem from a read error. V is TRBV5-1 and J is TRBJ2-7; 7 bases line up with TRBD1. The germline CDR1 and CDR2 sequences are SGHRS and YFSETQ. The CDR3 totals 17 residues. The CDR3 DNA is TGCGCCAGCAACTTGGAGCGAACCAAGGGGGCCTACTACGAGCAGTACTTC. Protein: CASNLERTKGAYYEQYF.

The chain couples TRBV19 to TRBJ1-1; 7 bases match TRBD1. Germline-derived CDR1 and CDR2 are LNHDA and SQIVND (reference sequence). This CDR3 is built from 15 residues. V lost 3 bases and J lost 0; bases outside the gene matches: 4. CDR3 nucleotide sequence: TGTGCCAGTAGTATTGAACAGGGGTTGAACACTGAAGCTTTCTTT. This sequence encodes CASSIEQGLNTEAFF.

This chain joins TRBV11-3 and TRBJ2-7; D uncertain. The CDR3 runs 14 residues. Germline assignment: CDR1 SGHNT and CDR2 YENEEA. The ends were cut back, 5 bases at V and 1 base at J, with 12 bases in the middle. CDR3 loop: CASSPHDISYEQYF. The CDR3 DNA reads as TGTGCCAGCAGCCCGCATGACATATCCTACGAGCAGTACTTC.